This T cell receptor beta chain was observed in a study of cytomegalovirus exposure and HLA in healthy donors. Overall study results and limits: Rarity marked most TCR sequences, yet some public TCRs occurred in many donors. Researchers counted around 160 TCR beta chains as cytomegalovirus-associated. In vitro confirmation showed a few CMV-associated chains to be CMV antigen specific.

The germline V and J ends were trimmed by 3 bases and 4 bases, with 12 bases remaining between them. Germline CDR1 and CDR2: KGHSH and LQKENI. The CDR3 runs to 14 residues. Regarding this clone: The antigen remains unidentified.

PCR amplification relied on 60 Vbeta primers (plus 13 Jbeta primers). TCRdb's table, derived via immunoSEQ multiplex PCR, lists solely in-frame clones and lacks some. Of some 190,000 clones listed, about four fifths were seen once; the top ten hold 1.5% to 2%. Sequenced sample: PBMCs. The rearrangement uses TRBV18 and TRBJ1-2; weak D call: TRBD1 (5 bases). This TCR came from a woman aged 25 to 39 in good health and CMV-seronegative. CDR3 sequence reads: CASSPIQGSYGYTF. CDR3 DNA sequence: TGTGCCAGCTCACCGATTCAGGGTAGCTATGGCTACACCTTC.